This entry is about one T cell receptor beta chain. It lacks a known antigen. Base qualities are not recorded, but no much larger clone differs from it by a single base. Each collaborating institution followed its own protocols to collect whole blood in K2EDTA tubes. For TCRbeta analysis, collaborator samples were shipped as frozen whole blood, as isolated PBMCs, or as DNA extracted from either sample type. From the cysteine up to the phenylalanine, the CDR3 has a length of 14 residues. The DNA shown is the 42-base CDR3, in frame from base 1. CDR1 and CDR2, looked up from the germline V gene, are KGHDR and SFDVKD. Here V drops 3 bases and J drops 7 bases, and the junction holds 5 bases not matched to any gene. These data belong to a study of blood T cell repertoires in COVID-19 (TCRdb year 2020). Context from the whole study: The collaborator samples originated in the United States, Italy and Spain and spanned the acute and convalescent phases of COVID-19. The dataset comprised deeply sampled blood TCRbeta repertoires from subjects exposed to, actively infected with, or recovered from COVID-19. The sample metadata nearly always contained a de-identified subject ID, COVID-19 status, age in years and sex. The samples were drawn from the first 160 participants of the ongoing ImmuneRACE study and from 1,200 or so subjects provided by 6 global collaborators. The material from the prospective study consisted of cDNA or gDNA derived from T cells, B-cell-depleted T cells, or PBMCs. The repertoires were released in a freely available public database intended as a resource for research on the immune response to SARS-CoV-2. HLA class I and class II types, where available, came from metadata supplied by the sample provider rather than from assay-based typing. The study at large found these results: How much clinical and demographic metadata was included differed by source and by participant, and the metadata was provided uncurated.

The immunoSEQ Assay, a bias-controlled multiplex PCR, was used to amplify TCRbeta CDR3 regions from genomic DNA. Regarding the original processing steps: The number of nucleated cells in each sample was estimated by amplification of reference gene primers within the assay. To quantify the absolute abundance of each unique TCRbeta CDR3 rearrangement, sequence reads were collapsed and filtered. Productive Simpson clonality was computed per sample as the square root of Simpson's diversity index over productive rearrangements. The table was pulled from immuneACCESS by TCRdb, which kept in-frame rearrangements only. Such tables lose some clones; where checked, under half of the loss comes from unresolved V genes, and the rest has no known cause. From that table come the V and J calls and clone size; the DNA was used to work out D and trimming. Recorded for this sample are 120,000 to 150,000 clones; about 86% of them occurred a single time. The ten largest clonotypes hold under 9% of the sample.

This TCR was recovered from a woman aged 50 to 65 with active or convalescent COVID-19. The rearranged chain carries TRBV24-1 and TRBJ1-2, and 9 junctional nucleotides match TRBD1. The sample consisted of peripheral blood. The DNA is TGTGCCACCAGTGATGCCACAGGGGGCTTTGGCTACACCTTC. The encoded protein is CATSDATGGFGYTF.